This T cell receptor (beta chain) was captured by sequencing in a study of blood T cell repertoires in COVID-19. This clone appeared once. The CDR3 is 17 amino acids. V gave up 7 bases and J gave up 3 bases; unmatched junction bases: 14. The germline gives CDR1 SNHLY, CDR2 FYNNEI. Authors' processing steps: Estimation of nucleated cell counts was performed using reference gene primer amplification. The assay was immunoSEQ multiplex PCR, and TCRdb's table has in-frame clones only and misses some. Clonal size and the V and J genes are those of that table, whereas D and trimming came from the DNA. The sample yields about 300,000 clones, around 89% seen once.

The chain employs TRBV2 and TRBJ1-2; TRBD1 aligns across 10 bases. The sequence was obtained from a man aged 40-55 years with acute or convalescent COVID-19. The sample comprised peripheral blood. CDR3 sequence reads: CASIAGGQGISDYGYTF. CDR3 bases: TGTGCCAGCATCGCCGGGGGACAGGGGATCTCCGACTATGGCTACACCTTC.